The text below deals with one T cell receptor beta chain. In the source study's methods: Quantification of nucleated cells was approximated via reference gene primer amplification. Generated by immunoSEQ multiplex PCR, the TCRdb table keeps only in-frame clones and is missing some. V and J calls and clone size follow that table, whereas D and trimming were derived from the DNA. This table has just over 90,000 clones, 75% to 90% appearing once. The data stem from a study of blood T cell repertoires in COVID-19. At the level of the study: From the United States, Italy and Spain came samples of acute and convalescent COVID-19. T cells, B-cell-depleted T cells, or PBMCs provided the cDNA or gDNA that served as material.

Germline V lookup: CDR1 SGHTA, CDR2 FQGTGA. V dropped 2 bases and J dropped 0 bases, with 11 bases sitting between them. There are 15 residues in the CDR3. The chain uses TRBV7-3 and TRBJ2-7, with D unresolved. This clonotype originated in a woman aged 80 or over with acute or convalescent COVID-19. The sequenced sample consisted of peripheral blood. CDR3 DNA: TGTGCCAGCAGCTTAGGTGCAGGCCTCTCCTACGAGCAGTACTTC. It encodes CASSLGAGLSYEQYF.